One sample yielded the 32 T cell receptor beta chains listed below, sequenced in a study of T-cell reconstitution after alpha-beta-depleted transplantation in children. TCRbeta library construction was performed incorporating unique molecular identifiers. Using its own MiXCR run on the PCR reads, TCRdb lists one record per CDR3 protein. The repertoire has around 370,000 distinct CDR3 sequences, 10% of them found once; the top ten carry approximately 2.3%. The sample was PBMCs from the stem cell graft donor, taken from the stem cell graft. The receptors come from a human donor who donated a stem cell graft to a child with acute lymphoblastic leukemia.

This clonotype showed up just a few times. V and J are TRBV28 and TRBJ1-5; D possibly corresponds to TRBD1 (6 bases). Per germline, CDR1 MDHEN and CDR2 SYDVKM. Trimming removed 5 bases at V and 1 base at J, with 12 bases between. This CDR3 spans 15 amino acids. CDR3 nucleotides: TGTGCCAGCAGTACGATTACAGGGAGCAATCAGCCCCAGCATTTT. Residues: CASSTITGSNQPQHF.

This clonotype was counted a few times. DNA of the CDR3: TGTGCCAGCAGCTTAGCACCCCCGACAGCGAACACTGAAGCTTTCTTT. Encoded protein: CASSLAPPTANTEAFF. V gene TRBV7-9 combines with J gene TRBJ1-1; a possible D gene is TRBD1 (5 bases). The CDR3 consists of 16 residues. Germline V CDR1 and CDR2: SEHNR, FQNEAQ (reference sequence). Trimming took off 0 bases at V and 1 base at J, with 12 bases between the two ends.

This chain links TRBV9 with TRBJ2-3, with a weak D call TRBD2 (6 bases). The CDR3 covers 15 residues. V lost 4 bases and J lost 2, with 14 bases in between. Germline V gene sequence: CDR1 SGDLS, CDR2 YYNGEE. DNA for the CDR3: TGTGCCAGCAGCCCCGGAGGGGCATTCACAGATACGCAGTATTTT. It yields the protein CASSPGGAFTDTQYF.

The chain employs TRBV28 and TRBJ2-3, with a weak D call TRBD1 (6 bases). The CDR3 is 15 residues long. The V gene lost 3 bases and the J gene lost 2 bases, with 12 bases spanning the gap. CDR1 is MDHEN, CDR2 SYDVKM, per germline. CDR3 sequence reads: CASSFFQGTTDTQYF. As DNA, the CDR3 is TGTGCCAGCAGTTTTTTCCAGGGGACCACAGATACGCAGTATTTT. Full variable domain (remainder filled in from reference TRBV28 and TRBJ2-3): DVKVTQSSRYLVKRTGEKVFLECVQDMDHENMFWYRQDPGLGLRLIYFSYDVKMKEKGDIPEGYSVSREKKERFSLILESASTNQTSMYLCASSFFQGTTDTQYFGPGTRLTVL.

This clonotype came up a few times. The chain employs TRBV29-1 and TRBJ2-7; 9 bases line up with TRBD2. Trimming took 2 bases from V and 1 from J; bases not matched to a gene: 15. The CDR3 loop spans 18 amino acids. CDR1 is SQVTM, CDR2 ANQGSEA, per germline. The CDR3 reads CSVENPGIAGELSYEQYF. Written as DNA, the CDR3 is TGCAGCGTTGAAAATCCGGGGATAGCGGGAGAGCTGTCCTACGAGCAGTACTTC.

On this clonotype: A junction end diverges from the germline sequence, so it may reflect a read error. The rearrangement joins TRBV12-3 or TRBV12-4 to TRBJ2-7, with a tentative D call TRBD1 (5 bases). There are 14 residues in the CDR3. The CDR3 loop reads CASSLWQGHYDQYF. As DNA, the CDR3 is TGTGCCAGCAGTTTGTGGCAGGGCCATTACGACCAGTACTTC.

This clonotype occurred a few times. This chain connects TRBV5-1 to TRBJ2-1, with 9 bases matching TRBD2. Germline lookup yields CDR1 SGHRS and CDR2 YFSETQ. V lost 1 base and J lost 8; bases outside the gene matches: 7. The CDR3 length is 15 residues. Written as DNA, the CDR3 is TGCGCCAGCAGCTTGATGGCGGGAGGGCCGTATGAGCAGTTCTTC. Translating it yields CASSLMAGGPYEQFF. The variable domain in full, completed from reference TRBV5-1 and TRBJ2-1, reads KAGVTQTPRYLIKTRGQQVTLSCSPISGHRSVSWYQQTPGQGLQFLFEYFSETQRNKGNFPGRFSGRQFSNSRSEMNVSTLELGDSALYLCASSLMAGGPYEQFFGPGTRLTVL.

Concerning this clonotype: A read error may account for a junction end that differs from germline. The chain is built from TRBV12-3 or TRBV12-4 and TRBJ2-1; no clear D. This CDR3 has 15 amino acids. CDR3 sequence: CASSLLLGSYNEHFF. DNA of the CDR3: TGTGCCAGCAGTTTATTGTTGGGCTCCTACAATGAGCACTTCTTC.

This clonotype showed up just a few times. The rearrangement joins TRBV29-1 to TRBJ2-3; 11 positions match TRBD1. The germline V gene encodes CDR1 SQVTM and CDR2 ANQGSEA. The CDR3 length is 17 residues. V lost 3 bases to trimming and J lost 4 bases; unmatched junction nucleotides: 12. CDR3 DNA: TGCAGCGTTGAGGGGACAGGGGGACCTCGGCTTGCAGATACGCAGTATTTT. It specifies CSVEGTGGPRLADTQYF.

This clonotype was counted between two and nine times. The rearrangement joins TRBV29-1 to TRBJ1-2; D gene uncertain. Germline CDR1 SQVTM, CDR2 ANQGSEA. Deletions cut 0 bases from V and 4 bases from J, with 6 bases between. The CDR3 runs 12 residues. The CDR3 spells CSVEEVGYGYTF. CDR3 DNA sequence: TGCAGCGTTGAAGAAGTAGGCTATGGCTACACCTTC.

This clonotype came up a few times. The chain links TRBV4-1 to TRBJ1-1, with D unclear. Germline V lookup: CDR1 MGHRA, CDR2 YSYEKL. V was pared by 0 bases and J by 1 base, with 9 bases between. The CDR3 has 15 residues. CDR3 in amino acids: CASSQDRGGNTEAFF. As DNA, the CDR3 is TGCGCCAGCAGCCAAGATCGAGGAGGGAACACTGAAGCTTTCTTT.

This clonotype showed up just a few times. The chain combines TRBV20-1 with TRBJ2-1, with D possibly being TRBD2 (5 bases). The ends were cut back, 5 bases at V and 8 bases at J, with 13 bases in the middle. CDR1 DFQATT and CDR2 SNEGSKA come from the germline V gene (reference sequence). This CDR3 is built from 12 residues. CDR3 protein: CSAQGLFHEQFF. The CDR3 DNA reads as TGCAGTGCTCAAGGACTCTTTCATGAGCAGTTCTTC.

The CDR3 bases are TGTGCCAGCACCTCCCGGAGGACCCTGGATCGTACCCAGTACTTC. Its protein is CASTSRRTLDRTQYF. The genes are TRBV12-3 or TRBV12-4 and TRBJ2-7, with a weak D call TRBD2 (5 bases). Deletions cut 7 bases from V and 10 bases from J, with 26 bases between. CDR3 length equals 15 residues.

This chain links TRBV3-1 with TRBJ1-5; no clear D gene. Germline V gene data show CDR1 as LGHDT and CDR2 as YNNKEL (reference sequence). V shed 1 base and J shed 2 bases, with 6 bases lying between them. The CDR3 has 14 residues. The CDR3 region has the DNA TGTGCCAGCAGCCAAGTCGCCGGCAATCAGCCCCAGCATTTT. Protein sequence: CASSQVAGNQPQHF.

The CDR3 nucleotides are TGCAGTGCTAGAGATCGTCTAGCGGGAGTATTTTTAGATACGCAGTATTTT. Its protein product is CSARDRLAGVFLDTQYF. V and J are TRBV20-1 and TRBJ2-3; 10 positions match TRBD2. Per germline, CDR1 DFQATT and CDR2 SNEGSKA (reference sequence). There are 17 residues in the CDR3. The junction had 11 bases not matched to a gene; V was cut back by 0 bases and J by 5 bases.

The table lists this clonotype with a few counts. This sequence joins TRBV5-5 and TRBJ2-3, with 7 bases lining up with TRBD2. The CDR3 sequence is 14 residues long. Germline CDR1 is SGHKS and CDR2 is YYEKEE (reference sequence). The junction had 6 bases not matched to a gene; V was cut back by 3 bases and J by 5 bases. CDR3 protein: CASSSLLAVDTQYF. The CDR3 DNA follows: TGTGCCAGCAGCTCGCTCCTAGCGGTAGATACGCAGTATTTT.

This clonotype has a handful of counts. V usage is TRBV5-5 and J usage is TRBJ2-3; 7 nucleotides line up with TRBD2. CDR1 and CDR2 from the germline V gene are SGHKS and YYEKEE (reference sequence). The V and J ends lost 2 bases and 1 base, in that order; junction bases with no gene match: 1. This CDR3 contains 14 residues. CDR3 nucleotide sequence: TGTGCCAGCAGCTTCCGGGGGGGCACAGATACGCAGTATTTT. This sequence encodes CASSFRGGTDTQYF. The whole variable domain, remainder taken from reference TRBV5-5 and TRBJ2-3, is DAGVTQSPTHLIKTRGQQVTLRCSPISGHKSVSWYQQVLGQGPQFIFQYYEKEERGRGNFPDRFSARQFPNYSSELNVNALLLGDSALYLCASSFRGGTDTQYFGPGTRLTVL.

This clonotype was recorded a few times. V usage is TRBV5-6 and J usage is TRBJ2-7, with a tentative D call TRBD1 (5 bases). Germline CDR1 is SGHDT and CDR2 is YYEEEE. V was clipped by 2 bases and J by 5 bases, with 17 bases between them. The CDR3 spans 15 residues. CDR3: CASSFNIRVGHEQYF. The CDR3 coding sequence is TGTGCCAGCAGCTTTAACATCAGGGTGGGCCACGAGCAGTACTTC.

The J gene is TRBJ1-5, the V gene TRBV12-3 or TRBV12-4, with 8 positions matching TRBD1. This CDR3 spans 15 amino acids. J lost 2 bases, V lost 5 bases, and 5 bases had no gene match. This CDR3 reads CASSDQGAGNQPQHF. Here the CDR3 DNA reads TGTGCCAGCAGTGACCAGGGGGCAGGCAATCAGCCCCAGCATTTT.

V is TRBV5-1 and J is TRBJ1-2; 12 positions agree with TRBD1. V was pared by 3 bases and J by 5 bases, with 8 bases of the junction left unmatched. This CDR3 has 16 residues. Germline CDR1 SGHRS, CDR2 YFSETQ. The CDR3 nucleotides are TGCGCCAGCAGCTCCGGGACAGGGGGCTCCATTTATGGCTACACCTTC. Translating gives CASSSGTGGSIYGYTF.

This clonotype was observed a handful of times. V is TRBV27 and J is TRBJ2-5; 11 nucleotides line up with TRBD2. The length of the CDR3 is 16 residues. CDR1 and CDR2 (germline): MNHEY, SMNVEV (reference sequence). The J segment lost 5 bases and the V segment lost 2 bases, leaving 7 bases of the junction unmatched. The CDR3 nucleotides read TGTGCCAGCAGTTTACTCACTAGCGGGAGCCAGGAGACCCAGTACTTC. It specifies CASSLLTSGSQETQYF.

This clonotype was detected only a few times. This CDR3 reads CASSQLAGGPSEQFF. The DNA for the CDR3 is TGTGCCAGCAGTCAACTAGCGGGAGGGCCTAGTGAGCAGTTCTTC. The chain carries TRBV12-3 or TRBV12-4 and TRBJ2-1; 13 bases fit TRBD2. With V trimmed by 5 bases and J by 9 bases, 7 bases remained unmatched. The CDR3 has 15 amino acids.

The chain employs TRBV5-6 and TRBJ2-2; the match to TRBD2 covers 9 bases. Germline V CDR1 and CDR2: SGHDT, YYEEEE. The CDR3 contains 15 residues. Unmatched junction bases numbered 4, after V lost 2 bases and J lost 5 bases. CDR3 DNA: TGTGCCAGCAGCTTTAGCGGGAGAGTTACCGGGGAGCTGTTTTTT. This codes for CASSFSGRVTGELFF.

V is TRBV5-1 and J is TRBJ2-1; 9 bases map to TRBD1. V was clipped by 4 bases and J by 6 bases; unmatched bases: 8. The CDR3 consists of 15 residues. Germline CDR1 is SGHRS and CDR2 is YFSETQ. CDR3 loop: CASSQPGQGSNEQFF. The CDR3 DNA sequence: TGCGCCAGCAGCCAACCGGGACAGGGATCCAATGAGCAGTTCTTC.

The chain is built from TRBV15 and TRBJ2-3; 7 nucleotides match TRBD1. The CDR3 runs to 16 residues. The V gene's germline CDR1 is LNHNV and CDR2 YYDKDF (reference sequence). V trimming: 4 bases; J trimming: 4 bases; junction bases outside the gene matches: 11. As DNA, the CDR3 is TGTGCCACCAGCACTAGACAGGGAAGAAAAGCAGATACGCAGTATTTT. Protein: CATSTRQGRKADTQYF.

This clonotype turned up a few times. The DNA of the CDR3 is TGCGCCAGCACCCCCGAAGGGGCGCGTTCCGAGCAGTACTTC. Translated, it gives CASTPEGARSEQYF. The chain is built from TRBV5-1 and TRBJ2-7; D perhaps matches TRBD1 (5 bases). The CDR3 loop spans 14 amino acids. V gave up 6 bases and J gave up 6 bases, with 19 bases separating them. CDR1 and CDR2 from the germline V gene are SGHRS and YFSETQ.

This clonotype was picked up a small number of times. The V and J genes are TRBV20-1 and TRBJ2-1; the D is unclear. V lost 5 bases to trimming and J lost 5 bases, with 16 bases between them. CDR1 is DFQATT and CDR2 is SNEGSKA in the germline V gene (reference sequence). The CDR3 is 14 amino acids. CDR3 coding DNA: TGCAGTGCTTCTAGACGGGCTTTGGACAATGAGCAGTTCTTC. The encoded protein is CSASRRALDNEQFF.

A word on this clonotype: One end of the junction fails to match germline, which may point to a read error. V gene TRBV4-3 combines with J gene TRBJ1-2; possible D gene TRBD1, 6 bases. CDR1 and CDR2 from the germline V gene are LGHNA and YSLEER. The CDR3 runs 14 residues. In DNA, the CDR3 is TGCGCCAGCATCCAAGACCGGGGGGGCGGGGGCTACACCTTC. Amino acid sequence: CASIQDRGGGGYTF.

The V and J genes are TRBV5-1 and TRBJ1-1, with 7 bases lining up with TRBD1. There are 15 residues in the CDR3. V lost 3 bases and J lost 8; bases outside the gene matches: 13. Germline V gene data show CDR1 as SGHRS and CDR2 as YFSETQ. The CDR3 loop reads CASSSLTGASREAFF. CDR3 sequence (DNA): TGCGCCAGCAGCTCACTTACAGGGGCATCCCGGGAAGCTTTCTTT.

This clonotype has ten or more counts. J is TRBJ1-1 and V is TRBV5-1; D may be TRBD1 (5 bases). V lost 6 bases and J lost 1, with 13 bases in between. Looked up from germline, CDR1 is SGHRS and CDR2 is YFSETQ. This CDR3 has 14 residues. The CDR3 loop reads CASTRRGGNTEAFF. The CDR3 coding sequence is TGCGCCAGCACCCGGCGGGGCGGGAACACTGAAGCTTTCTTT.

V and J are TRBV4-3 and TRBJ2-7; 14 bases fit TRBD2. Germline V gene sequence: CDR1 LGHNA, CDR2 YSLEER. The CDR3 totals 16 residues. V shed 1 base, J shed 3 bases, and the junction held 2 bases outside the gene matches. CDR3 protein: CASSQGTSGRYYEQYF. The CDR3 DNA sequence: TGCGCCAGCAGCCAAGGGACTAGCGGGAGGTACTACGAGCAGTACTTC.

This clonotype has a handful of counts. The genes are TRBV7-8 and TRBJ2-5, with a weak D call TRBD1 (5 bases). The V and J ends lost 5 bases and 1 base respectively, with 11 bases between them. CDR3 length equals 14 residues. Germline V gives CDR1 SGHVS, CDR2 FQNEAQ. The CDR3 nucleotides read TGTGCCAGCAGCCCGAGGACAAGCCAAGAGACCCAGTACTTC. It encodes CASSPRTSQETQYF.